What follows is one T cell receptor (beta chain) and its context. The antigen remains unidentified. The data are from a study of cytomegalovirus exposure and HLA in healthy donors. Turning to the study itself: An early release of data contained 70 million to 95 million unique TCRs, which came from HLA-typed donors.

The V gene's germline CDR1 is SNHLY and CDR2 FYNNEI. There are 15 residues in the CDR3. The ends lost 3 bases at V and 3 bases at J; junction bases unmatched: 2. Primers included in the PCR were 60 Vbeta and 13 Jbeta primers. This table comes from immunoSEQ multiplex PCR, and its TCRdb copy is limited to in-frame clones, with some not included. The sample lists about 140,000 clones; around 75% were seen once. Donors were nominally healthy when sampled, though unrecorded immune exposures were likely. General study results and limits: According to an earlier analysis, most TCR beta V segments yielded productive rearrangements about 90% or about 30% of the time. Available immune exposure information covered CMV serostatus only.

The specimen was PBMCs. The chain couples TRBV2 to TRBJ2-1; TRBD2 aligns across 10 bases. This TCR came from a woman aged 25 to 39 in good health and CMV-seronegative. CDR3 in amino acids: CASSESSGSYNEQFF. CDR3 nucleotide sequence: TGTGCCAGCAGTGAGTCTAGCGGGAGCTACAATGAGCAGTTCTTC.